Below, 11 T cell receptor beta chains from the same sample are listed, as sequenced in a study of T cell responses to AZD1222 COVID-19 vaccine. Sequenced by immunoSEQ multiplex PCR; TCRdb stores in-frame clones only, minus some. The table records approximately 180,000 clones, around nine tenths of them present only once. This specimen consisted of peripheral blood, obtained on day 0 of AZD1222 vaccination. The receptors derive from an adult in good health.

The rearrangement joins TRBV29-1 to TRBJ2-2; 7 nucleotides align to TRBD2. The germline CDR1 and CDR2 sequences are SQVTM and ANQGSEA. With V trimmed by 5 bases and J by 2 bases, 8 bases remained unmatched. The CDR3 loop spans 15 amino acids. The CDR3 DNA is TGCAGCGTTAGTTTCCTAGCGGTAAACACCGGGGAGCTGTTTTTT. Amino acids: CSVSFLAVNTGELFF.

This clone showed up just once. This rearrangement joins TRBV5-1 to TRBJ1-4; D might be TRBD1 (6 bases). The CDR3 runs to 14 residues. Germline CDR1 is SGHRS and CDR2 is YFSETQ. The germline V and J ends were trimmed by 4 bases and 8 bases, with 15 bases remaining between them. The CDR3 nucleotides are TGCGCCAGCAGCCCGGACAGCGCGGGGGAAAAACTGTTTTTT. This encodes CASSPDSAGEKLFF.

This CDR3 is CASSPGLAPIQYF. The CDR3 coding sequence is TGTGCCAGCTCGCCTGGACTAGCTCCCATTCAGTACTTC. The chain employs TRBV18 and TRBJ2-4, with 8 bases matching TRBD2. The CDR3 length is 13 residues. With V trimmed by 6 bases and J by 9 bases, 7 bases remained unmatched. The germline gives CDR1 KGHSH, CDR2 LQKENI.

The rearrangement uses TRBV5-1 and TRBJ2-1, with 11 bases aligning to TRBD1. CDR1 and CDR2 from the germline V gene are SGHRS and YFSETQ. V dropped 4 bases and J dropped 6; count of bases not matched to a gene: 6. The CDR3 length is 15 residues. In DNA form, the CDR3 reads TGCGCCAGCAGCCATGGACAGGGGGCCAGCAATGAGCAGTTCTTC. Translated: CASSHGQGASNEQFF.

This rearrangement joins TRBV2 to TRBJ1-4, with D uncertain. The V end lost 6 bases, the J end lost 4 bases, and 12 bases lay between the germline ends. The germline gives CDR1 SNHLY, CDR2 FYNNEI. The CDR3 contains 14 residues. CDR3 in DNA: TGTGCCAGCAGAGGTCGACAATTTAATGAAAAACTGTTTTTT. Its protein is CASRGRQFNEKLFF.

V is TRBV19 and J is TRBJ1-1; 7 bases agree with TRBD1. CDR1 LNHDA and CDR2 SQIVND come from the germline V gene (reference sequence). The CDR3 length is 16 residues. J lost 0 bases, V lost 6 bases, and 10 bases had no gene match. The CDR3 spells CASRSLARGVNTEAFF. The CDR3 bases are TGTGCCAGTAGATCCCTGGCCAGGGGGGTGAACACTGAAGCTTTCTTT.

The chain employs TRBV9 and TRBJ2-6, with TRBD2 matching over 11 bases. This CDR3 spans 20 amino acids. J lost 1 base, V lost 0 bases, and 9 bases had no gene match. Germline V gives CDR1 SGDLS, CDR2 YYNGEE. The CDR3 sequence is CASSVEEGGLAESGANVLTF. CDR3 nucleotides: TGTGCCAGCAGCGTAGAGGAGGGGGGACTAGCGGAATCTGGGGCCAACGTCCTGACTTTC.

The genes are TRBV29-1 and TRBJ2-1; 11 nucleotides agree with TRBD2. Looked up from germline, CDR1 is SQVTM and CDR2 is ANQGSEA. V trimming: 7 bases; J trimming: 0 bases; junction bases outside the gene matches: 5. This CDR3 spans 15 amino acids. CDR3 DNA: TGCAGCGCTGGGGGACTAGCGGTCTCCTACAATGAGCAGTTCTTC. Its translation is CSAGGLAVSYNEQFF.

The table lists this clone with a count of one. V is TRBV5-1 and J is TRBJ2-2; D tentatively fits TRBD1 or TRBD2 (5 bases each). This CDR3 region has 15 residues. Looked up from germline, CDR1 is SGHRS and CDR2 is YFSETQ. Trimming removed 0 bases from V and 4 bases from J, with 10 bases in between. The CDR3 DNA is TGCGCCAGCAGCTTGGGAGGGGTGCGCACCGGGGAGCTGTTTTTT. Translating gives CASSLGGVRTGELFF. Drawing the rest from reference TRBV5-1 and TRBJ2-2, the complete variable domain is KAGVTQTPRYLIKTRGQQVTLSCSPISGHRSVSWYQQTPGQGLQFLFEYFSETQRNKGNFPGRFSGRQFSNSRSEMNVSTLELGDSALYLCASSLGGVRTGELFFGEGSRLTVL.

Details on this clone: The sample carries other DNA sequences with the same CDR3. This chain connects TRBV27 to TRBJ2-1, with 12 bases identical to TRBD2. The CDR3 spans 15 residues. The J segment lost 4 bases and the V segment lost 5 bases, leaving 3 bases of the junction unmatched. Germline V gene sequence: CDR1 MNHEY, CDR2 SMNVEV (reference sequence). DNA of the CDR3: TGTGCCAGCAGTCCAGGGACTAGCGGGTACAATGAGCAGTTCTTC. Protein: CASSPGTSGYNEQFF.

The chain combines TRBV28 with TRBJ1-1; D perhaps matches TRBD1 (6 bases). CDR1 and CDR2 from the germline V gene are MDHEN and SYDVKM. CDR3 length: 14 amino acids. Trimming pared 6 bases from V and 5 bases from J, leaving 16 bases between. This chain's CDR3 is CASRRTGRGTEAFF. The CDR3 DNA sequence: TGTGCCAGCAGAAGAACAGGGAGGGGAACTGAAGCTTTCTTT.